This is a list of T cell receptor beta chains from one sample in a study of OX40 agonist ivuxolimab in advanced cancers. The protocol was immunoSEQ multiplex PCR, while the TCRdb copy is restricted to in-frame clones and leaves out a portion. This sample has some 70,000 clones; roughly 90% occur once, and the top ten carry about 2%. The input for sequencing was CD4+ or CD8+ T cells sorted from blood, taken in a trial of the OX40 agonist ivuxolimab. These receptors were obtained from an adult with an advanced solid tumor such as melanoma, head and neck, liver or kidney cancer. CDR3s include the opening cysteine and the closing phenylalanine or tryptophan. Each record gives: V gene, clone size, CDR3 protein. Clone size is shown for a subset of rows, as once, few, many or a class of expanded clone.

TRBV7-6	NA	CASSSGTSEVGELFF
TRBV6-1	NA	CASSEYEVQTGELFF
TRBV4-1	NA	CASSLGSGEDTIYF
TRBV9	NA	CASSVEMNTEAFF
TRBV5-4	NA	CASSSLWQSTDTQYF
TRBV6-1	NA	CASTVGREAFF
TRBV10-3	few	CAISLGGGDTEAFF
TRBV7-2	few	CASSLELDTYEQYF
TRBV2	NA	CASRSGSSYNEQFF
TRBV5-5	NA	CASSRGPGGDNYGYTF
TRBV28	NA	CASSLTSGRVNEQFF
TRBV19	NA	CASSIGSSVSGNTIYF
TRBV5-1	NA	CASSLESSRWPDTQYF
TRBV28	NA	CASSLQWGNSYEQYF
TRBV29-1	NA	CSVVLSGQLTGELFF
TRBV30	NA	CAWSMRAEAFF
TRBV6-6	NA	CASSLQYTEAFF
TRBV21-1	NA	CASSNGGTGFNSPLHF
TRBV18	NA	CASSTGGITEAFF
TRBV7-2	NA	CASSLGLGIGELFF
TRBV10-3	NA	CAISAGTVSYEQYF
TRBV7-2	NA	CASRPRDRGETGELFF
TRBV27	NA	CARKNPSGRDYEQFF
TRBV29-1	NA	CSVVGGGAETQYF
TRBV13	NA	CASSLSQQPQHF
TRBV4-1	NA	CASSRIGTEGKAFF
TRBV28	NA	CASSLPDRTTEAFF
TRBV7-2	NA	CASSLAIDWEQYF
TRBV30	NA	CAWRGSGELFF
TRBV19	NA	CASSFQGSYNEQFF
TRBV6-5	NA	CASSARVAQYF
TRBV5-1	NA	CASSLEGRNGELFF
TRBV18	NA	CASSPRADQETQYF
TRBV7-2	NA	CASTFDPSTGELFF
TRBV7-2	NA	CASSLNGPSSGNTIYF
TRBV10-3	NA	CAISDGDRGYTF
TRBV2	NA	CASSGETKPYF